This TCR beta chain was captured by sequencing in a study of OX40 agonist ivuxolimab in advanced cancers. Germline V lookup: CDR1 SQVTM, CDR2 ANQGSEA. Trimming cost V 1 base and J 0 bases, with 13 bases left between them. This CDR3 has 15 amino acids. Assay: immunoSEQ multiplex PCR; the TCRdb copy retains only in-frame clones and omits some. This table has 50,000 to 70,000 clones, over 90% appearing once. As for this clone: Its antigen is not identified.

Study-level points and caveats: Partial responders treated at 0.1-3.0 mg/kg exhibited clonal expansion among the lowest measured.

This sequence joins TRBV29-1 and TRBJ2-7, with D perhaps matching TRBD1 or TRBD2 (6 bases each). Sequenced here: CD4+ or CD8+ T cells sorted from blood, sampled in a trial of the OX40 agonist ivuxolimab. The clonotype was recovered from an adult with an advanced solid tumor such as melanoma, head and neck, liver or kidney cancer. The CDR3, as DNA: TGCAGCGTTGAAGGGGGGGCACTCTCCTCCTACGAGCAGTACTTC. This encodes CSVEGGALSSYEQYF.